This record looks at one T cell receptor (beta chain) sequence and its context. Libraries were prepared by immunoSEQ multiplex PCR; TCRdb keeps only in-frame clonotypes and omits some of them. The repertoire holds hundreds of thousands of clones, with approximately 87% as singletons. This sample was included in a study of shared T cell receptors in the human thymus. These sequences were also reported in another study, on human thymus T cells.

The receptor's source is a boy younger than two with a congenital heart defect. Sample: thymocytes.

CDR3 region: CASSFSIREQYF. In DNA form, the CDR3 reads TGTGCCAGCAGTTTCTCGATCAGGGAGCAGTACTTC. The chain joins TRBV28 to TRBJ2-7; no clear D. V dropped 3 bases and J dropped 7 bases, with 10 bases sitting between them. Germline V CDR1 and CDR2: MDHEN, SYDVKM. The CDR3 contains 12 residues.